This T cell receptor beta chain came from a study of cytomegalovirus exposure and HLA in healthy donors (dated by TCRdb to about 2017). Context from the whole study: According to an earlier analysis of 550 to 750 of the donors, roughly 180 million T cells yielded 90 million to 130 million unique TCR beta sequences and about 280 Gb of sequence data. Approximately 300 gigabases of sequencing data and around 80 million unique TCR sequences made up an early release that covered 500 to 650 HLA-typed donors. Among the approximately 420 genotyped donors, approximately 81% belonged to the genetic ancestry cluster associated with self-reported Caucasian donors. The study was designed to test whether signatures of past pathogen exposure could be identified by cataloging public T cell receptors. The T cell repertoires of 666 subjects were profiled by immunosequencing and related to cytomegalovirus serostatus. Besides the first cohort of approximately 710 subjects, a separate validation cohort made up of 120 different subjects was used. High-throughput TCR immunosequencing, statistical association of individual TCRs with disease status, and machine learning were combined to predict cytomegalovirus infection status. To study patterns of TCR occurrence, a later analysis re-analyzed previously published TCR beta repertoires from 700 or so donors and added high-resolution HLA genotyping. The later analysis used no new phenotypic data to find candidate immune exposures, relying instead on TCR beta sequences and their occurrence across donors. In an earlier analysis of 587 of the donors, high-throughput TCR beta sequencing was used to judge whether each TCR beta V gene segment behaved as functional or pseudogenic. Donor age, sex, ethnicity and CMV serostatus were compiled alongside the repertoire data. Genome-wide SNP genotypes for about 55% of the roughly 670 donors were used in a later genetic analysis, which treated that subset as a discovery cohort. Every repertoire in the discovery cohort had been generated on one and the same sequencing platform. Class I and class II HLA loci were covered by the typing at four-digit resolution. The number of donors typed differed by locus, with about 620-630 for A, B, C, DRB1 and DQB1, roughly 520 for DQA1, approximately 580 for DPA1, and around 460 for DPB1. Roughly 5 DR-DQ haplotypes were handled as single units for association and clustering because linkage in the cohort was strong. Among around 400 genotyped donors of the cohort, an average of about 240,000 unique TCR beta nucleotide sequences were sequenced per donor, around 18% of them non-productive. Broad study findings and their caveats: Most TCR sequences were seen in very few donors, while some public TCRs were found in many individuals. Roughly uniform sequencing depth across donors was assumed in presence/absence analyses, although this assumption may not hold. According to a later analysis, parvovirus B19, influenza, CMV and Epstein-Barr virus appeared linked to several top co-occurrence clusters. A further reported finding was that TCR beta sequences accurately predicted the HLA-A and HLA-B alleles for most subjects in the first cohort. The study listed 150 to 200 TCR beta chains as associated with cytomegalovirus. Because HLA typing was missing for some donors at each locus, association tests included only the typed subset. Broadly in line with IMGT annotations, most TCR beta V segments showed up in productive rearrangements about 90% or about 30% of the time in an earlier analysis of some 590 of the donors. Compared with the roughly 710-donor mean, donors in an Asian-associated ancestry cluster had fewer N-insertions in productive TCRs, according to a later genetic analysis. Linkage disequilibrium might explain the correlated functional status among segregating V segments, but an unknown experimental factor could not be excluded. For the cohort, immune exposure information was limited to CMV serostatus. Cytomegalovirus status was reported to be diagnosed by the classifier with high specificity and sensitivity in both the original and validation cohorts. This cohort had only TCR beta chains sequenced, and the lack of alpha or paired-chain data limited which features could be detected. The sequencing pipeline was judged likely to have produced a cluster of highly shared sequence variants as a technical artifact. The 87-base-pair reads could not distinguish some IMGT-functional V segments, including TRBV6-2 and TRBV6-3, so those segments were excluded. A later analysis associated about 18,000 TCR beta sequences with specific HLA alleles at a false discovery rate of 0.05. In a later genetic analysis, a missense DCLRE1C variant was associated with V-gene and J-gene trimming of TCR beta chains, and the association was replicated in an independent cohort. Compared with equally common non-associated chains, HLA-associated TCR beta chains in a later analysis were more clonally expanded and had lower generation probabilities. Strong co-occurrence of HLA alleles, especially DR and DQ, made assigning TCR associations to individual alleles difficult. A few of the identified cytomegalovirus-associated TCR beta chains were confirmed in vitro to be specific for cytomegalovirus antigens. Because counts were too low, some 17 rarely observed V segments, including chromosome 9 orphons, were excluded from the earlier analysis of 587 of the donors. A later analysis found that TCR association rates varied across HLA loci, with DRB1 alleles showing the most associated TCRs and HLA-C alleles the fewest. According to the authors, the approach could potentially be generalized to other disease states and immunological phenotypes. According to a later analysis, most CMV-associated TCR beta chains appeared to be HLA-restricted, and the HLA associations seemed to be driven largely by CMV exposure.

Library preparation was by the immunoSEQ multiplex PCR assay. The multiplex PCR relied on a mix of 60 forward primers for TCR Vbeta segments and 13 reverse primers for TCR Jbeta segments. Amplification of the CDR3 region of rearranged TCR beta genes was performed with a multiplex PCR assay on genomic DNA. The Illumina HiSeq System was used to sequence the amplified TCR beta libraries as 87-base-pair reads. The authors' pipeline ran thus. In a later analysis, about 80 million unique TCR beta chains were counted across the approximately 640 repertoires, and around 10 million of these chains were shared by at least two donors. Raw reads were error-corrected and collapsed into unique sequences by a nearest-neighbor algorithm in which closely related sequences were merged to remove PCR and sequencing errors. CDR3 sequences were aligned to IMGT reference sequences to assign V, D and J gene segments. For a sequence to be retained, a match of at least six nucleotides was required to both a V gene segment and a J gene segment. A rearrangement was called productive if the CDR3 had no stop codons and remained in frame with V and J, and every other rearrangement was called non-productive. CDR3 was defined by IMGT convention, running from the second conserved V-encoded cysteine to the conserved J-encoded phenylalanine. Sequences without an unambiguous match to a single V gene segment were excluded from the earlier analysis of approximately 560 of the donors. An earlier analysis of 500 to 700 of the donors classified V segments as functional when productive rearrangements were above 56.7% and as segregating when the standard deviation between donors was above 5%. A statistical classification framework was built for diagnosing cytomegalovirus status from the catalog of TCR beta chain sequences. In a later analysis, V and J genes were assigned by comparing TCR nucleotide sequences against IMGT/GENE-DB human TR gene sequences. Using the TCRdist pipeline, a later analysis assigned CDR3 sequences along with most-parsimonious VDJ recombination scenarios. A later analysis defined each TCR beta chain by its CDR3 amino acid sequence plus V-gene family, and excluded reads lacking a unique V-gene family. In a later analysis, 550 to 650 highly shared, low-generation-probability nucleotide sequences were removed to address suspected cross-contamination and a sequencing artifact. In a later analysis, a clonal expansion index for each public chain was calculated from normalized within-repertoire ranks of inferred template counts. In a later analysis, generation probabilities were computed with a VDJ recombination model fitted to out-of-frame rearrangements, and the resulting probabilities were checked against IGoR. A later analysis scored TCR-TCR, TCR-HLA and TCR-CMV co-occurrence with hypergeometric tests, applying a repertoire-size bias correction to TCR pairs. A later analysis estimated false discovery rates by permuting HLA or CMV assignments 20 times. In a later analysis, co-occurring TCRs were grouped using DBSCAN, and TCRdist sequence similarity was added for clustering within HLA-allele-positive subsets. Repertoires with fewer than 30,000 or more than 120,000 public chains were left out of co-occurrence clustering, as were about 5 repertoires with anomalous nucleotide sharing. Imported from immuneACCESS, the table was reduced by TCRdb to in-frame sequences with V and J called. These copies leave out some clones; in studies compared against another copy, an unresolved V gene accounts for under half, and the cause of the remainder is not known. V and J calls and clone size come straight from that table; D and trimming were deduced from the DNA. For this sample the table gives roughly 190,000 clones, of which about 87% were detected only once. Together, the top ten hold roughly 1.3% of the sample.

From a lookup of the germline V gene, CDR1 and CDR2 are MDHEN and SYDVKM. The CDR3 spans 16 residues, from the cysteine through the phenylalanine. Only the CDR3 portion is preserved as DNA: 48 bases, with reading frame beginning at the first base. V and J lose 5 bases and 1 base, and a span of 17 bases separates them. The cohort was made up of around 720 healthy bone marrow donors. At the time of sampling, all cohort members were nominally healthy, though unrecorded immune exposures were likely present. The donor was CMV seronegative and belonged to the group of approximately 320 seronegative cohort members. A peripheral blood sample was collected from each donor, and TCR beta sequencing was performed on peripheral blood mononuclear cells. The Qiagen DNeasy Blood Extraction Kit was used to extract genomic DNA from the blood cell samples. Turning to this clone: It lacks a known antigen. Qualities for individual bases were not recorded, and no much larger clone is one base off.

The clonotype originates from a man aged 30 to 45 in good health and CMV-seronegative. The rearrangement joined TRBV28 to TRBJ1-1; too little of a D gene remains to name it. Sequenced input: PBMCs. The CDR3 region reads CASSTPWQRRNTEAFF. The DNA sequence follows: TGTGCCAGCAGTACCCCCTGGCAGCGAAGGAACACTGAAGCTTTCTTT.